This T cell receptor (beta chain) was captured by sequencing in a study of cytomegalovirus exposure and HLA in healthy donors. Points from the study as a whole: TCR beta V- and J-gene trimming, according to a later analysis, was linked to a missense DCLRE1C variant. Prediction of most subjects' HLA-A and HLA-B alleles by TCR beta sequences was reportedly accurate. Earlier findings revealed that most TCR beta V segments proved productive either about 87% or about 30% of the time.

With 2 bases clipped from V and 3 bases from J, the junction kept 6 bases outside the gene matches. Germline CDR1 and CDR2: MGHRA and YSYEKL. The CDR3 sequence is 15 residues long. With respect to this clone: Antigen specificity is unknown.

The PCR made use of 60 Vbeta and 13 Jbeta primers. Here immunoSEQ multiplex PCR was the method, and the copy in TCRdb shows in-frame clones only, minus some. The top ten hold approximately 10% of the sample, which has approximately 100,000 clones, approximately 80% seen once. This TCR came from a middle-aged man in good health and CMV-seropositive. The sequenced sample consisted of PBMCs. V and J are TRBV4-1 and TRBJ2-7, with 8 nucleotides matching TRBD1. The chain's CDR3 is CASSQSGTGVYEQYF. The CDR3 DNA reads TGCGCCAGCAGCCAATCCGGGACAGGAGTCTACGAGCAGTACTTC.